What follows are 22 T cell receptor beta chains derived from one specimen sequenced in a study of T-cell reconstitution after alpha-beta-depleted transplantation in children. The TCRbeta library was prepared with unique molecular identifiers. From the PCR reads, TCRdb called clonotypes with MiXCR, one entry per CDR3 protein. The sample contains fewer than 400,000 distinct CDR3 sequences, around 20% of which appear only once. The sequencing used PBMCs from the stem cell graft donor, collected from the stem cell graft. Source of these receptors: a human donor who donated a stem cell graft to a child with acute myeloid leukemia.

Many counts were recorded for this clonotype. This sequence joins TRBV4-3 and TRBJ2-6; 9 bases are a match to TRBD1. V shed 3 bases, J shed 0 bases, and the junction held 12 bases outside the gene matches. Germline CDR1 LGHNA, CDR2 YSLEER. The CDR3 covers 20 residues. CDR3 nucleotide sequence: TGCGCCAGCAGCCAGAGAAGACCGGGACAGGGTCCCTCTGGGGCCAACGTCCTGACTTTC. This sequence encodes CASSQRRPGQGPSGANVLTF.

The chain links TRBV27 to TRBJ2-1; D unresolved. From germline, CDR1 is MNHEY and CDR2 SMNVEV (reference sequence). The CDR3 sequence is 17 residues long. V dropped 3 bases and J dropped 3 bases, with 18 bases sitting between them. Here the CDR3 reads CASSLIDHRRGYNEQFF. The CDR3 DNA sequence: TGTGCCAGCAGTTTGATCGACCACAGAAGAGGCTACAATGAGCAGTTCTTC.

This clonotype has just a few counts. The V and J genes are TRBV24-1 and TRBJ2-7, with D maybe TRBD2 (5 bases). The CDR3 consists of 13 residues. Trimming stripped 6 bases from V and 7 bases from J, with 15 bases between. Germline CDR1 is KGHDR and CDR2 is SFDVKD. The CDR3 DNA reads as TGTGCCACCAGTCATCCTCCAACGGGGGAGCAGTACTTC. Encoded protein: CATSHPPTGEQYF.

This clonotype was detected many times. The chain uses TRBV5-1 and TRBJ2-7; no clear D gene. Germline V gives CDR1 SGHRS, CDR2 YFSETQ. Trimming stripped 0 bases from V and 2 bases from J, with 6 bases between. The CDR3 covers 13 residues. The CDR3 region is CASSLDFAYEQYF. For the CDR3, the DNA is TGCGCCAGCAGCTTGGACTTCGCCTACGAGCAGTACTTC.

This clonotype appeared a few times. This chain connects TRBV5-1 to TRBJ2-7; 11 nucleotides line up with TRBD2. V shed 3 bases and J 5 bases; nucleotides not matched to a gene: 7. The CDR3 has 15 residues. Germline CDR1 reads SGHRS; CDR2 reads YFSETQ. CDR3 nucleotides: TGCGCCAGCAGCTATACTAGCGGGAGTCGTAACGAGCAGTACTTC. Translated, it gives CASSYTSGSRNEQYF.

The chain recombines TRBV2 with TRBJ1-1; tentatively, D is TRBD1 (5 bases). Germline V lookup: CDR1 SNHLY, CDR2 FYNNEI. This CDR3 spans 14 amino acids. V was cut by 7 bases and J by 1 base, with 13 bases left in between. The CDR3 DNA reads TGTGCCAGCAACCAACAGGAGACGAACACTGAAGCTTTCTTT. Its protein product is CASNQQETNTEAFF. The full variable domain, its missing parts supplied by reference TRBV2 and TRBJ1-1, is EPEVTQTPSHQVTQMGQEVILRCVPISNHLYFYWYRQILGQKVEFLVSFYNNEISEKSEIFDDQFSVERPDGSNFTLKIRSTKLEDSAMYFCASNQQETNTEAFFGQGTRLTVV.

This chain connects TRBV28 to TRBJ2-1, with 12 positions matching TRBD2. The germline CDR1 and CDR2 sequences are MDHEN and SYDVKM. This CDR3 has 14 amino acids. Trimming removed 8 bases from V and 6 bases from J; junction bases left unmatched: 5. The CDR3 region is CASGLAGLGNEQFF. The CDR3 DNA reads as TGTGCCAGCGGACTAGCGGGACTCGGCAATGAGCAGTTCTTC.

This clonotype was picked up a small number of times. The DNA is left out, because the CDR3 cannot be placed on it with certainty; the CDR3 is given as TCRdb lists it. The CDR3 is CASSAYWTARTPGSCFF. The chain couples TRBV21-1 to TRBJ2-2; the tabulated D call, TRBD1, remains unverified against the DNA. TRBV21-1 is labeled a pseudogene. The CDR3 numbers 17 amino acids, ends counted.

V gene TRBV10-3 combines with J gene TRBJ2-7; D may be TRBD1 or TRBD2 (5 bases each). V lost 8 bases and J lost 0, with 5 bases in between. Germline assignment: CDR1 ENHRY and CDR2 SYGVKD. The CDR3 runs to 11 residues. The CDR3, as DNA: TGTGCCATCGGGACCTCCTACGAGCAGTACTTC. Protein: CAIGTSYEQYF.

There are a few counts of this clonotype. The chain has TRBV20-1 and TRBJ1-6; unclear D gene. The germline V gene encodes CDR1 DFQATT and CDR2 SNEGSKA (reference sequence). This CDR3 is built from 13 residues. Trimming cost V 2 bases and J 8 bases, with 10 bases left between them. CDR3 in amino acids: CSARLRGDSPLHF. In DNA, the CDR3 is TGCAGTGCTAGACTCCGGGGTGATTCACCCCTCCACTTT.

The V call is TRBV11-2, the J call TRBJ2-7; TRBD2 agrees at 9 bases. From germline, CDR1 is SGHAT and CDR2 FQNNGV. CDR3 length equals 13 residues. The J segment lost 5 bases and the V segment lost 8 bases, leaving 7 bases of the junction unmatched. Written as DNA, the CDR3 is TGTGCCAGCGCCCTAGTAGCGGGAGACGAGCAGTACTTC. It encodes CASALVAGDEQYF.

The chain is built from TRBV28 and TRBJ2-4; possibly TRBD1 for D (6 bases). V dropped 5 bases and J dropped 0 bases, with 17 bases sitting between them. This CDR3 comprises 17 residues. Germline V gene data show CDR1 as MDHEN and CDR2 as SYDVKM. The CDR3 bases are TGTGCCAGCAGTCGAGAAACAGGGTTAATAGCCAAAAACATTCAGTACTTC. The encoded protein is CASSRETGLIAKNIQYF. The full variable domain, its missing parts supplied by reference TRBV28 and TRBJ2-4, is DVKVTQSSRYLVKRTGEKVFLECVQDMDHENMFWYRQDPGLGLRLIYFSYDVKMKEKGDIPEGYSVSREKKERFSLILESASTNQTSMYLCASSRETGLIAKNIQYFGAGTRLSVL.

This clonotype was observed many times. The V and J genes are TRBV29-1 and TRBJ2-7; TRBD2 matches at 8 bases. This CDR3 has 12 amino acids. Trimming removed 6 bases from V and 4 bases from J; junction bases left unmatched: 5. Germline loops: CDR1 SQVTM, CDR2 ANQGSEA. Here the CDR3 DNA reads TGCAGCGTAGGGACTAGTTCATACGAGCAGTACTTC. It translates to CSVGTSSYEQYF.

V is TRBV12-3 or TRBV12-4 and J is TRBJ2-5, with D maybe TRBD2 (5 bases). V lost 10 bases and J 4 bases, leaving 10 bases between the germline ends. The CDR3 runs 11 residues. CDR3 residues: CATSGGETQYF. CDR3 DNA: TGTGCCACCTCAGGAGGAGAGACCCAGTACTTC.

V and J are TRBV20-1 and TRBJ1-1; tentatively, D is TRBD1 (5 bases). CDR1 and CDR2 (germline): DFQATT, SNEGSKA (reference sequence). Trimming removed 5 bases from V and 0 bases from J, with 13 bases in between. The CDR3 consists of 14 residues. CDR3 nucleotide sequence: TGCAGTGCTTGGAGTGGGGGGTTGAACACTGAAGCTTTCTTT. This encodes CSAWSGGLNTEAFF.

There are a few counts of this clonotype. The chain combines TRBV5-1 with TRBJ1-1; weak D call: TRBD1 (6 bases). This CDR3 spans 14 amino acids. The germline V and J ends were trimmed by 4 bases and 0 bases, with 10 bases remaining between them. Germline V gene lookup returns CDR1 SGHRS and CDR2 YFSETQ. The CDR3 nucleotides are TGCGCCAGCAGCGCACAGGGCCTGAACACTGAAGCTTTCTTT. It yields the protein CASSAQGLNTEAFF.

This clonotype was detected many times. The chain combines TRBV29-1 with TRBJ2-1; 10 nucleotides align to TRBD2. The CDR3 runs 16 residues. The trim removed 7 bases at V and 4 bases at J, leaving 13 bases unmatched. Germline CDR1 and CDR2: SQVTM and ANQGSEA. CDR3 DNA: TGCAGCGCCCGATGGGGGAGGACTAGCGGATACAATGAGCAGTTCTTC. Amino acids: CSARWGRTSGYNEQFF.

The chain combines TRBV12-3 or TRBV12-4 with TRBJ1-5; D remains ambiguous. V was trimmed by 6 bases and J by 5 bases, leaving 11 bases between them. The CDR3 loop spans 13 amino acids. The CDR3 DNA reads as TGTGCCAGCAGCCCGGGCCCATATCAGCCCCAGCATTTT. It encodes CASSPGPYQPQHF.

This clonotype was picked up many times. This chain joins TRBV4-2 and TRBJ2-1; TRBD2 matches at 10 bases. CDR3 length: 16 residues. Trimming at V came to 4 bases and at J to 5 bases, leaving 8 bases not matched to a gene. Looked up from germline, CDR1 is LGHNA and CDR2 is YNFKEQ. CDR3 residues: CASSPTRGLADNEQFF. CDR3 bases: TGTGCCAGCAGCCCCACTCGCGGACTAGCGGACAATGAGCAGTTCTTC.

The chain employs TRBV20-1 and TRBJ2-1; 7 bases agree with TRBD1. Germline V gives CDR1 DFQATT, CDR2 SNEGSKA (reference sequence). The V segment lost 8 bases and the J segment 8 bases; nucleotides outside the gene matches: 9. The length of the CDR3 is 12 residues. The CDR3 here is CSWDRYSDEQFF. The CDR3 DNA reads TGCAGTTGGGACAGATATTCCGATGAGCAGTTCTTC.

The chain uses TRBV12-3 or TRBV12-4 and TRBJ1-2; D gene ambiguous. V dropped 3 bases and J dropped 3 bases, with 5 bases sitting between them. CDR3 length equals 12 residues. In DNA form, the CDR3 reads TGTGCCAGCAGTTTTATGGACTATGGCTACACCTTC. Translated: CASSFMDYGYTF.

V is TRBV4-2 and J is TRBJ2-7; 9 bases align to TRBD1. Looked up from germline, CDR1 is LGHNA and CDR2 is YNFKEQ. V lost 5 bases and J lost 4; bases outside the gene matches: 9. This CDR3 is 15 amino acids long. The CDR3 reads CASSSRDRGWYEQYF. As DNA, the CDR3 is TGTGCCAGCAGCAGCCGCGACAGGGGGTGGTACGAGCAGTACTTC.